Listed here is a single T cell receptor (beta chain). The record originates from a study of T cell changes during pregnancy in multiple sclerosis. The assay was immunoSEQ multiplex PCR, and TCRdb's table has in-frame clones only and misses some. Of tens of thousands of clones in the sample, about 90% were seen once. The CDR3 has 13 residues. V lost 6 bases, J lost 4 bases, and 6 bases stayed unmatched. Germline CDR1 reads GTSNPN; CDR2 reads SVGIG (reference sequence). Material: peripheral blood, obtained in the first trimester of pregnancy. This rearrangement joins TRBV30 to TRBJ1-2, with 9 bases aligning to TRBD1. This TCR derives from a female donor in good health, enrolled as a control in a pregnancy study. The CDR3 DNA follows: TGTGCCTGCGGTATACAGGGGGCCTATGGCTACACCTTC. Translated, it gives CACGIQGAYGYTF.